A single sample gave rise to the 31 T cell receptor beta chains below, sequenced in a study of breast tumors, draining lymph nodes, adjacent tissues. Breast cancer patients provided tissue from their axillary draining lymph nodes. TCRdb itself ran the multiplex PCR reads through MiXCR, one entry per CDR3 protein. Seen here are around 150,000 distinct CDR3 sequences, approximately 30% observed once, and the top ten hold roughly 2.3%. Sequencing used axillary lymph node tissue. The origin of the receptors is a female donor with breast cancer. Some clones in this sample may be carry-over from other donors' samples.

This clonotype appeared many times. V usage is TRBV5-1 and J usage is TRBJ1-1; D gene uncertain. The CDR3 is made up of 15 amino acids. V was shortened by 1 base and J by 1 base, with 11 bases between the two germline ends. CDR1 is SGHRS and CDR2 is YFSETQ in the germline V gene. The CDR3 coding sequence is TGCGCCAGCAGCTTGATTGGGGAGGCGAACACTGAAGCTTTCTTT. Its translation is CASSLIGEANTEAFF.

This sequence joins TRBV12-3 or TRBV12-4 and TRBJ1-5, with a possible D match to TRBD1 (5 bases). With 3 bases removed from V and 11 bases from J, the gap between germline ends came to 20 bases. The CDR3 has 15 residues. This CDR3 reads CASSFASGAQETQHF. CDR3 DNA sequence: TGTGCCAGCAGTTTTGCTAGCGGGGCCCAAGAGACCCAGCATTTT.

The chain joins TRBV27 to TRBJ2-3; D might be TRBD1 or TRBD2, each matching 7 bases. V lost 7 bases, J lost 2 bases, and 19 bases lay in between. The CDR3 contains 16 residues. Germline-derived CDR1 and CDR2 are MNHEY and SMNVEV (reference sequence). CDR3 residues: CASIIARGGVTDTQYF. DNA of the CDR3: TGTGCCAGCATCATCGCCAGGGGGGGCGTCACAGATACGCAGTATTTT.

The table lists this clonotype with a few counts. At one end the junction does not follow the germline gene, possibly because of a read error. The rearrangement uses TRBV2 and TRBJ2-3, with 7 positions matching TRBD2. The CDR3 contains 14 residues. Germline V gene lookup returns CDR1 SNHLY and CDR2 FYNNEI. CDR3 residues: CASNERGGADTQYF. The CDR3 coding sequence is TGTGCCAGCAATGAACGTGGGGGGGCAGATACGCAGTATTTT. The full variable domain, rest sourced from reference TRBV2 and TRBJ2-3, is EPEVTQTPSHQVTQMGQEVILRCVPISNHLYFYWYRQILGQKVEFLVSFYNNEISEKSEIFDDQFSVERPDGSNFTLKIRSTKLEDSAMYFCASNERGGADTQYFGPGTRLTVL.

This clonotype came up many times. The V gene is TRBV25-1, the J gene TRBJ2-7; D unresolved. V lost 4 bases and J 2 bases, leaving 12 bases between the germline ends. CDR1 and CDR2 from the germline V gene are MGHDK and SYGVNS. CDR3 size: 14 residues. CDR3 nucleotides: TGTGCCAGCAGTGCAGGTCGCCCTCCCTACGAGCAGTACTTC. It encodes CASSAGRPPYEQYF.

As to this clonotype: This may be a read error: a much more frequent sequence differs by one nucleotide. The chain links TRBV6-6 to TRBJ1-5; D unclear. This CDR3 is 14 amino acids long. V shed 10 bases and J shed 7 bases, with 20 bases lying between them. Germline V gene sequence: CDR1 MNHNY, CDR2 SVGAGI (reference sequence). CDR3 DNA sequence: TGTGCCAACAGCTCCCCCCCGGAGGGACAGCCCCAGCATTTT. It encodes CANSSPPEGQPQHF.

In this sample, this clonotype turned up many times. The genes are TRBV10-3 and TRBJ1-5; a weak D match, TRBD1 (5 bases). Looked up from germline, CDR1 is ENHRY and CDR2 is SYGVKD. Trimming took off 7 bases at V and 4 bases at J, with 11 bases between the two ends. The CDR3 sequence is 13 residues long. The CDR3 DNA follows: TGTGCCATCACGGGGGGAGCGAATCAGCCCCAGCATTTT. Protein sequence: CAITGGANQPQHF.

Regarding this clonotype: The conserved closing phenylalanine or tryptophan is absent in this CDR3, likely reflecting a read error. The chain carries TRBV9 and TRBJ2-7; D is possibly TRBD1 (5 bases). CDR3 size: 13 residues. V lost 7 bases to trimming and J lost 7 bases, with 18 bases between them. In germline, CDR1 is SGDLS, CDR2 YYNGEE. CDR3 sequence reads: CASSPDWGDEQYS. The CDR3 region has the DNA TGTGCCAGCTCCCCCGACTGGGGCGATGAGCAGTACTCC.

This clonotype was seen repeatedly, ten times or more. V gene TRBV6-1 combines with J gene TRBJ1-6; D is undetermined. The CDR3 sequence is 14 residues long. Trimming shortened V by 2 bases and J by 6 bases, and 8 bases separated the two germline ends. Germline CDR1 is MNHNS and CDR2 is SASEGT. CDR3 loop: CASSERNINSPLHF. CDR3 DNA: TGTGCCAGCAGTGAAAGGAACATTAATTCACCCCTCCACTTT.

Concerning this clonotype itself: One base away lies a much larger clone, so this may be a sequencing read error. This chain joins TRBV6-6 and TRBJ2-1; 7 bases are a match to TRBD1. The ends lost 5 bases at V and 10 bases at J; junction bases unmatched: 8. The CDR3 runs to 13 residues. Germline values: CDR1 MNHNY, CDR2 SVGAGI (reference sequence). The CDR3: CASSHRQGREQFF. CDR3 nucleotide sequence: TGTGCCAGCAGTCACCGACAGGGAAGGGAGCAGTTCTTC.

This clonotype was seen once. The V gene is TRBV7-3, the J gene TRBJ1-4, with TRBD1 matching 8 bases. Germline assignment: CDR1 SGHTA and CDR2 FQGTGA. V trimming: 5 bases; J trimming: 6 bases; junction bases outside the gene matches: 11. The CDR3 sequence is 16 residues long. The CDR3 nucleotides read TGTGCCAGCAGCGTAGCTACCACAGGGGGAGATGAAAAACTGTTTTTT. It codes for CASSVATTGGDEKLFF.

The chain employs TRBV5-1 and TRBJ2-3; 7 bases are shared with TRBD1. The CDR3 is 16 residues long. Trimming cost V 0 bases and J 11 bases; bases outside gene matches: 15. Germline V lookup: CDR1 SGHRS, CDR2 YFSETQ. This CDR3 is CASSLATGIQGIEQYF. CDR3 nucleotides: TGCGCCAGCAGCTTGGCCACAGGGATACAGGGGATTGAGCAGTATTTT.

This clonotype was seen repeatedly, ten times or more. The CDR3 sequence: CASSSGHMQETQYF. The CDR3 nucleotides are TGCGCCAGCAGCTCGGGACATATGCAAGAGACCCAGTACTTC. The V gene is TRBV5-1, the J gene TRBJ2-5; D possibly corresponds to TRBD1 (6 bases). The V gene lost 3 bases and the J gene lost 2 bases, with 11 bases spanning the gap. This CDR3 comprises 14 residues. Germline CDR1 is SGHRS and CDR2 is YFSETQ.

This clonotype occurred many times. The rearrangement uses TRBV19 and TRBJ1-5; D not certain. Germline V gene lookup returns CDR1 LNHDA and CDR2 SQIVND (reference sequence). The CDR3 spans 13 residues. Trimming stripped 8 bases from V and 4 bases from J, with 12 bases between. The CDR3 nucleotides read TGTGCCAGTGGCAGTCAAATTAATCAGCCCCAGCATTTT. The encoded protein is CASGSQINQPQHF.

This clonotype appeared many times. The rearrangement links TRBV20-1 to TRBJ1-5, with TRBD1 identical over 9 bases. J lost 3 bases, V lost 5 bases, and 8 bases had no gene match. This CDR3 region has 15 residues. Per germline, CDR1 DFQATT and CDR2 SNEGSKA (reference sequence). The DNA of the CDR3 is TGCAGTGCTCATCCGGGACAGGGCTCCAATCAGCCCCAGCATTTT. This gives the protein CSAHPGQGSNQPQHF.

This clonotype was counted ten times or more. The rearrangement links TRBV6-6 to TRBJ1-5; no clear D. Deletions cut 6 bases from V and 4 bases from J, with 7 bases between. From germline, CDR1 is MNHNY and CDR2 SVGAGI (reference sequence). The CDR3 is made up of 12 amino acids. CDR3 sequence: CASRELNQPQHF. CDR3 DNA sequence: TGTGCCAGCAGGGAACTTAATCAGCCCCAGCATTTT.

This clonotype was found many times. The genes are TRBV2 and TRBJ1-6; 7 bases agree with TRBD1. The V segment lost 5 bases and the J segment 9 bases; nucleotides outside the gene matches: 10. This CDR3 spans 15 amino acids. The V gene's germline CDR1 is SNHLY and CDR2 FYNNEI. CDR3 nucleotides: TGTGCCAGCAGTTCAACACAGGGGTTGGGTTCACCCCTCCACTTT. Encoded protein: CASSSTQGLGSPLHF.

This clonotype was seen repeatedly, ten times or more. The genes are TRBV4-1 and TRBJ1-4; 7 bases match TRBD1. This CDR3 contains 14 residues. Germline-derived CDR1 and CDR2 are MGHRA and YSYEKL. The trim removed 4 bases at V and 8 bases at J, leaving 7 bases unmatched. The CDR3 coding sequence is TGCGCCAGCAGCCCGGGACAGCAACCCGAAAAACTGTTTTTT. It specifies CASSPGQQPEKLFF.

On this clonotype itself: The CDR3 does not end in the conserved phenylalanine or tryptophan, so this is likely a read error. The DNA for the CDR3 is TGTGCCAGCAGTCACGTCAGGGGAAGGGCAGATACGCAGTATCTT. Amino acid sequence: CASSHVRGRADTQYL. The chain is built from TRBV6-5 and TRBJ2-3; D might be TRBD1 (6 bases). CDR3 size: 15 residues. V was pared by 5 bases and J by 4 bases, with 16 bases between. Germline CDR1 is MNHEY and CDR2 is SVGAGI.

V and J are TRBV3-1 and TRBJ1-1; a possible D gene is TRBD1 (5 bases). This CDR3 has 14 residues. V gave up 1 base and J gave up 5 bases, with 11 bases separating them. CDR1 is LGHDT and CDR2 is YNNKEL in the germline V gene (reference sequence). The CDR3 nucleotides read TGTGCCAGCAGCCAAGGACAGCCGACGACTGAAGCTTTCTTT. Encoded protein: CASSQGQPTTEAFF.

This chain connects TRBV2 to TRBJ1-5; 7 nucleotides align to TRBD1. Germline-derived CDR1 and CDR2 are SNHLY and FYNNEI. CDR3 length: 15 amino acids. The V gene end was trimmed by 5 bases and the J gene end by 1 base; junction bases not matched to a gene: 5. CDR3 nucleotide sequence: TGTGCCAGCAGTTTACAGGGGTTCAGCAATCAGCCCCAGCATTTT. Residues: CASSLQGFSNQPQHF.

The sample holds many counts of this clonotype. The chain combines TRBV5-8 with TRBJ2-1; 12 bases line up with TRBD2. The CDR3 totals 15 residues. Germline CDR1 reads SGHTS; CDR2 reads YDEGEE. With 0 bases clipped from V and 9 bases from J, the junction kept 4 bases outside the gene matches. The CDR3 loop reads CASSLGGLAGFEQFF. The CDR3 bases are TGTGCCAGCAGCTTGGGCGGACTAGCGGGGTTTGAGCAGTTCTTC.

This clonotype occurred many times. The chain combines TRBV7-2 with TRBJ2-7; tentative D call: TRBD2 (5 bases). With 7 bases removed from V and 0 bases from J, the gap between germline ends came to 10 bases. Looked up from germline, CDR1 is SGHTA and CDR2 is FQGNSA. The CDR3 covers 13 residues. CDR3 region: CASNGLNSYEQYF. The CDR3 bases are TGTGCCAGCAACGGACTCAACTCCTACGAGCAGTACTTC.

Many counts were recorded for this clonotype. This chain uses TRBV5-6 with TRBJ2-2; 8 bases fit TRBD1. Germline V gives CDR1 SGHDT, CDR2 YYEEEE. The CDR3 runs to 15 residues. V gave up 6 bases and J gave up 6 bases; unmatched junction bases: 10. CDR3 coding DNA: TGTGCCAGCACCACTTTGGACAGGGTCGCCGGGGAGCTGTTTTTT. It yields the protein CASTTLDRVAGELFF.

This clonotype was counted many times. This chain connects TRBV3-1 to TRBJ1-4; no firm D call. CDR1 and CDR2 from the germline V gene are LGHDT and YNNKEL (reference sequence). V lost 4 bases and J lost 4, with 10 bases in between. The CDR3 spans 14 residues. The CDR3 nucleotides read TGTGCCAGCAGCCCCGGGAGTCATAATGAAAAACTGTTTTTT. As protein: CASSPGSHNEKLFF.

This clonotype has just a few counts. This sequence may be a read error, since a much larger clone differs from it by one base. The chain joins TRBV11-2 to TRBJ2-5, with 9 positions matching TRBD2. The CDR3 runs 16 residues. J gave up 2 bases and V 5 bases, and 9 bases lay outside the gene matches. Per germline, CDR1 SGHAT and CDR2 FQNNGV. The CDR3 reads CASSVRLAAQQETQYF. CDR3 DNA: TGTGCCAGCAGCGTCCGACTAGCGGCGCAACAAGAGACCCAGTACTTC.

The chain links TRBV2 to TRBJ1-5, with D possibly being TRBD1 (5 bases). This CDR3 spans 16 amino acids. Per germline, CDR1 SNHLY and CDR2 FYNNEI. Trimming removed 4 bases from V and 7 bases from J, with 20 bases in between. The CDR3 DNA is TGTGCCAGCAGTGCTAGTGGCCAGGGTGGAAGACAGCCCCAGCATTTT. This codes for CASSASGQGGRQPQHF. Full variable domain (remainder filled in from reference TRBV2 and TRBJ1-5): EPEVTQTPSHQVTQMGQEVILRCVPISNHLYFYWYRQILGQKVEFLVSFYNNEISEKSEIFDDQFSVERPDGSNFTLKIRSTKLEDSAMYFCASSASGQGGRQPQHFGDGTRLSIL.

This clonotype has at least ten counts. CDR3 in DNA: TGTGCCAGCAGTTTAAGCAGGGGACACACCATATATTTT. The encoded protein is CASSLSRGHTIYF. This chain connects TRBV27 to TRBJ1-3; D perhaps matches TRBD1 (6 bases). V was pared by 2 bases and J by 8 bases, with 10 bases between. This CDR3 contains 13 residues. Germline CDR1 MNHEY, CDR2 SMNVEV (reference sequence).

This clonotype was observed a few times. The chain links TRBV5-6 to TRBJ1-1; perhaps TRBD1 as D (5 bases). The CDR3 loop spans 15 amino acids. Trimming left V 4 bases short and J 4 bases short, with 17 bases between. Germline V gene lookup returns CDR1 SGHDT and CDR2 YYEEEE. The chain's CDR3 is CASSRRGGSATEAFF. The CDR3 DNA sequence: TGTGCCAGCAGCCGGCGCGGGGGATCCGCCACTGAAGCTTTCTTT.

CDR3 nucleotides: TGTGCCAGCAGCTTTGGGACATGGACCTACGAGCAGTACTTC. Residues: CASSFGTWTYEQYF. The gene calls are TRBV7-6 and TRBJ2-7, with a tentative D call TRBD1 (6 bases). CDR1 is SGHVS and CDR2 is FNYEAQ in the germline V gene. The CDR3 has 14 amino acids. The ends were cut back, 3 bases at V and 2 bases at J, with 11 bases in the middle.

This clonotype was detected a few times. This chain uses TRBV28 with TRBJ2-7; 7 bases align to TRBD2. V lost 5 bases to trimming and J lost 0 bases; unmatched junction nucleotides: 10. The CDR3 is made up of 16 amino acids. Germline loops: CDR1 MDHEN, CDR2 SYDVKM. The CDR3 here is CASSPPKRGLSYEQYF. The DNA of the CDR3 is TGTGCCAGCAGTCCCCCGAAGCGGGGACTCTCCTACGAGCAGTACTTC.